This TCR beta chain was retrieved from a study of pediatric ulcerative colitis. Clones were sequenced by immunoSEQ multiplex PCR, and TCRdb holds only the in-frame ones, with some missing. The table includes 30,000 to 45,000 clones, roughly 72% detected once. V lost 7 bases, J lost 0 bases, and 4 bases stayed unmatched. In germline, CDR1 is MNHEY, CDR2 SVGAGI. This CDR3 region has 15 residues. During colonoscopy, one to two rectal pinch biopsies were collected. The specimen sequenced was gut tissue. This TCR was sampled from a boy between 10 and 17 years old with moderate ulcerative colitis. The gene calls are TRBV6-5 and TRBJ2-2; 8 nucleotides line up with TRBD2. The CDR3: CASKVLAANTGELFF. In DNA, the CDR3 is TGTGCCAGCAAAGTACTAGCGGCGAACACCGGGGAGCTGTTTTTT.